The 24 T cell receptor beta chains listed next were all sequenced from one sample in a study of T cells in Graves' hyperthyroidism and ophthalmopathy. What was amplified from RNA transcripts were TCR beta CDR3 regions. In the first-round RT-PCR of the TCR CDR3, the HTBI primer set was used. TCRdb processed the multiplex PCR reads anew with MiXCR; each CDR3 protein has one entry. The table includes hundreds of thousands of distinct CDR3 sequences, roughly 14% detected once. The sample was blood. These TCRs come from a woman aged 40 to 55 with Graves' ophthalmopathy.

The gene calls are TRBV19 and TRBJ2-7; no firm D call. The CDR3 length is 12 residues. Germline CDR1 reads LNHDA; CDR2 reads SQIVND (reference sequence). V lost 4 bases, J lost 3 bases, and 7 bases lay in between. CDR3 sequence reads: CASSTHDYEQYF. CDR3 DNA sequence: TGTGCCAGTAGTACGCATGACTACGAGCAGTACTTC.

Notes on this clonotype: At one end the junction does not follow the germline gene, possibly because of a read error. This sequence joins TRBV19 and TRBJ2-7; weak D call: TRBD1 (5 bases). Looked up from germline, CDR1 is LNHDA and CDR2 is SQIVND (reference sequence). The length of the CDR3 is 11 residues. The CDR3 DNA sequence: TGCGCCAGTAGGGGCGTTAACGAGCAGTACTTC. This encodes CASRGVNEQYF. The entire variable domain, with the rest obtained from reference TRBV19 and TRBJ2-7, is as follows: DGGITQSPKYLFRKEGQNVTLSCEQNLNHDAMYWYRQDPGQGLRLIYYSQIVNDFQKGDIAEGYSVSREKKESFPLTVTSAQKNPTAFYLCASRGVNEQYFGPGTRLTVT.

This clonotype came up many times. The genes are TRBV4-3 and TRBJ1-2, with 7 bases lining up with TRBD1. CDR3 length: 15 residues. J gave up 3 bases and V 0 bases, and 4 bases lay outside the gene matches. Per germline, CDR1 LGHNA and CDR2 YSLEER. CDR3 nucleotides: TGCGCCAGCAGCCAAGAAACCAGGGGGTACTATGGCTACACCTTC. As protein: CASSQETRGYYGYTF.

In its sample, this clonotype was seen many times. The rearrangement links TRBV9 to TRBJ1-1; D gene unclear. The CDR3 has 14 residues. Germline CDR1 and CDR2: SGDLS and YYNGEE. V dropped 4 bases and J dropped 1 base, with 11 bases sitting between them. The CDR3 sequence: CASSLFGENTEAFF. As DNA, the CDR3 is TGTGCCAGCAGCCTTTTTGGGGAGAACACTGAAGCTTTCTTT.

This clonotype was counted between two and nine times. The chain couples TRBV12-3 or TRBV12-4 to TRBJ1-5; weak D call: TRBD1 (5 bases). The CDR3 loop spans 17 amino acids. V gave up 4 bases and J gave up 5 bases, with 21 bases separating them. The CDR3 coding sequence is TGTGCCAGCAGTTCCACCAGTTCAGGGTTTCGTGATCAGCCCCAGCATTTT. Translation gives CASSSTSSGFRDQPQHF.

CDR3 nucleotides: TGTGCCAGCAGGTCGATGAAGGGTGAGCAGTTCTTC. This sequence encodes CASRSMKGEQFF. V and J are TRBV12-3 or TRBV12-4 and TRBJ2-1, with D hard to call. The CDR3 loop spans 12 amino acids. Trimming took 6 bases from V and 9 from J, leaving 12 bases between them.

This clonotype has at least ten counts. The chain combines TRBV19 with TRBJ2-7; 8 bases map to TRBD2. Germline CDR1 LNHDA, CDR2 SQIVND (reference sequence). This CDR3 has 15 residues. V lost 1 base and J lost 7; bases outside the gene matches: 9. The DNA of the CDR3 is TGTGCCAGTAGTATAGTAGCGGGGAGCCCTACGGAGCAGTACTTC. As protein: CASSIVAGSPTEQYF.

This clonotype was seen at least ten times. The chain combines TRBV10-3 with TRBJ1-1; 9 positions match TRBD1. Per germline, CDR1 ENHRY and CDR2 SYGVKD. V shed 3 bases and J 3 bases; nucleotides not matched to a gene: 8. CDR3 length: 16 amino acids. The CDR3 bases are TGTGCCATCAGTGACCCACAGGGGGCGGGGGACACTGAAGCTTTCTTT. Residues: CAISDPQGAGDTEAFF.

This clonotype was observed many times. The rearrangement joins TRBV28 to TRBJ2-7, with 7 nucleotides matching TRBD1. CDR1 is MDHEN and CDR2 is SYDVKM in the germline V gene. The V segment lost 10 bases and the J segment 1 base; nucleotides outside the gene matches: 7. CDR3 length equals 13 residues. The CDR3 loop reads CATYKTGSYEQYF. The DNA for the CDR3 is TGTGCCACCTACAAGACAGGGTCCTACGAGCAGTACTTC. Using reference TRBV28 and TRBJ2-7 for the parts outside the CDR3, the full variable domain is DVKVTQSSRYLVKRTGEKVFLECVQDMDHENMFWYRQDPGLGLRLIYFSYDVKMKEKGDIPEGYSVSREKKERFSLILESASTNQTSMYLCATYKTGSYEQYFGPGTRLTVT.

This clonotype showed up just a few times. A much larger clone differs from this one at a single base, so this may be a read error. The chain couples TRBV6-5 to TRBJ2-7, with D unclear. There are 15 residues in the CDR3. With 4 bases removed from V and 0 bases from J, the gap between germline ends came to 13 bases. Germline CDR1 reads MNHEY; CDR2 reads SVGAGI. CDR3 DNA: TGTGCCAGCAGTTTGGTCTTTTTAAGCTCCTACGAGCAGTACTTC. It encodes CASSLVFLSSYEQYF.

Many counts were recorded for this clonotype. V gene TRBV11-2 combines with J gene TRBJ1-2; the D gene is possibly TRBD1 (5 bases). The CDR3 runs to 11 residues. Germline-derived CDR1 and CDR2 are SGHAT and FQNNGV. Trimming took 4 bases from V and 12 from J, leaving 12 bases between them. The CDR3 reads CASSSAWGNTF. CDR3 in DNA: TGTGCCAGCAGCTCCGCTTGGGGGAACACCTTC.

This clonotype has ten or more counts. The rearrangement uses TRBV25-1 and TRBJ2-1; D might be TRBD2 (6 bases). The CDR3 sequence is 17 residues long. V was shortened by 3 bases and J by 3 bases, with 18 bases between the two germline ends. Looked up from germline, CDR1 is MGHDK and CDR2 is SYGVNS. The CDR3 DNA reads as TGTGCCAGCAGTGATCCTCCGGGACTCACCCTCTACAATGAGCAGTTCTTC. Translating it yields CASSDPPGLTLYNEQFF.

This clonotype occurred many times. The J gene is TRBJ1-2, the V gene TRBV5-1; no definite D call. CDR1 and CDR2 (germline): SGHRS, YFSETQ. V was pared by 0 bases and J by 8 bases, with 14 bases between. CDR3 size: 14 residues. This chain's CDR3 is CASSLAGSSRGYTF. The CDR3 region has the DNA TGCGCCAGCAGCTTGGCCGGGTCTTCTCGGGGCTACACCTTC.

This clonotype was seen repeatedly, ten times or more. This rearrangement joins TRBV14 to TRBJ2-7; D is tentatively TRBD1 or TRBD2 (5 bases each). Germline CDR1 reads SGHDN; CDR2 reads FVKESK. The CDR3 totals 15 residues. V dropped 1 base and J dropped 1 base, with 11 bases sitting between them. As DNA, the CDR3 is TGTGCCAGCAGCCAAGTAACGGGACCATCCTACGAGCAGTACTTC. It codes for CASSQVTGPSYEQYF.

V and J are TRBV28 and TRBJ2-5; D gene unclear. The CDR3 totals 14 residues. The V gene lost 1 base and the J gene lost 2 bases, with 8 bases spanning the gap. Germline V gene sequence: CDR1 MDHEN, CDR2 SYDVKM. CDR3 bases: TGTGCCAGCAGTTTATCAACGGCACAAGAGACCCAGTACTTC. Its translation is CASSLSTAQETQYF. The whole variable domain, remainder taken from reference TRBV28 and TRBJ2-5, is DVKVTQSSRYLVKRTGEKVFLECVQDMDHENMFWYRQDPGLGLRLIYFSYDVKMKEKGDIPEGYSVSREKKERFSLILESASTNQTSMYLCASSLSTAQETQYFGPGTRLLVL.

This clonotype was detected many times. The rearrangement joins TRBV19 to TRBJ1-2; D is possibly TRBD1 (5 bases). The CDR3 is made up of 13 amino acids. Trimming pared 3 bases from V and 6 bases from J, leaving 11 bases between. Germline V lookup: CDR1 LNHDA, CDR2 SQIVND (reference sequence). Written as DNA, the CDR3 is TGTGCCAGTAGTATCTCTGGCAGGGATGGCTACACCTTC. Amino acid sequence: CASSISGRDGYTF. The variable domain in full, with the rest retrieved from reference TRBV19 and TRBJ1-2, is DGGITQSPKYLFRKEGQNVTLSCEQNLNHDAMYWYRQDPGQGLRLIYYSQIVNDFQKGDIAEGYSVSREKKESFPLTVTSAQKNPTAFYLCASSISGRDGYTFGSGTRLTVV.

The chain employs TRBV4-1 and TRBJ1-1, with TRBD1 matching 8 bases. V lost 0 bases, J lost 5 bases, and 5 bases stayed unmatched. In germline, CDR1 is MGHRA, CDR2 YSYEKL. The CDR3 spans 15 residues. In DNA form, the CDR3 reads TGCGCCAGCAGCCAAGATGACAGGGGTAGGACTGAAGCTTTCTTT. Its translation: CASSQDDRGRTEAFF.

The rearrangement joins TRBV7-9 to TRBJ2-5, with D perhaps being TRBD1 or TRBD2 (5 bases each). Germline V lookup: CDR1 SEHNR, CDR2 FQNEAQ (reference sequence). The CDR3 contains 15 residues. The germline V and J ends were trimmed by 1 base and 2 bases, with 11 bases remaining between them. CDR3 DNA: TGTGCCAGCAGCTTAGAGTCGGGACCTCAAGAGACCCAGTACTTC. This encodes CASSLESGPQETQYF.

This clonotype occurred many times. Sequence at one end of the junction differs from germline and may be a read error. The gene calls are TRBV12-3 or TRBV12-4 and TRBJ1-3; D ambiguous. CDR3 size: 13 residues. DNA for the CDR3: TGTGCCAGCAGTTTTAACGGAGGAAGCACCATATATTTT. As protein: CASSFNGGSTIYF.

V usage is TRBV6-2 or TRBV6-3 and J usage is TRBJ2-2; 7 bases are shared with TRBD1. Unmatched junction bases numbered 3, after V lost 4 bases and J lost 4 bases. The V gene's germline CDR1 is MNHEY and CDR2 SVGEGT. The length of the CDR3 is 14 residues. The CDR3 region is CASSWTGFTGELFF. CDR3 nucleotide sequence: TGTGCCAGCAGTTGGACAGGCTTCACCGGGGAGCTGTTTTTT.

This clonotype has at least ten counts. The CDR3 coding sequence is TGTGCCAGCAGCCCAGAAGAGGGCTCACACTATGGCTACACCTTC. It codes for CASSPEEGSHYGYTF. This chain uses TRBV7-3 with TRBJ1-2, with D hard to call. The CDR3 runs to 15 residues. Trimming removed 5 bases from V and 3 bases from J, with 16 bases in between. The germline CDR1 and CDR2 sequences are SGHTA and FQGTGA. Looking up the rest from reference TRBV7-3 and TRBJ1-2 gives the full variable domain: GAGVSQTPSNKVTEKGKYVELRCDPISGHTALYWYRQSLGQGPEFLIYFQGTGAADDSGLPNDRFFAVRPEGSVSTLKIQRTERGDSAVYLCASSPEEGSHYGYTFGSGTRLTVV.

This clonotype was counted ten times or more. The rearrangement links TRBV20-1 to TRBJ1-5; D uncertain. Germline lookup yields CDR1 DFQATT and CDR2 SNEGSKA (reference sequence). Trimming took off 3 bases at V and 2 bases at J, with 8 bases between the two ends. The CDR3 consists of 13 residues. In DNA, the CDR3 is TGCAGTGCTAGCATCCAGGGCAATCAGCCCCAGCATTTT. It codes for CSASIQGNQPQHF.

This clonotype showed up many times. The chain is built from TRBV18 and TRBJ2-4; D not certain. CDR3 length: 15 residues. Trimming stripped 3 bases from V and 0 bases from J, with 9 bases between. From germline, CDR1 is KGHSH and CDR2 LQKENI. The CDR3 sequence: CASSPPRTAKNIQYF. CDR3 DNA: TGTGCCAGCTCACCCCCAAGGACAGCCAAAAACATTCAGTACTTC.

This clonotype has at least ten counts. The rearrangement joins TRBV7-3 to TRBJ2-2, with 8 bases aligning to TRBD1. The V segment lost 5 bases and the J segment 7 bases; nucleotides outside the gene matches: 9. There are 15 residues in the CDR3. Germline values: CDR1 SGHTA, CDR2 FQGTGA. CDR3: CASSGQGAGIGELFF. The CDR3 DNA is TGTGCCAGCAGCGGACAGGGCGCGGGCATCGGGGAGCTGTTTTTT. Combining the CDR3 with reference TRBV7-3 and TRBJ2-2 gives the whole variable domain GAGVSQTPSNKVTEKGKYVELRCDPISGHTALYWYRQSLGQGPEFLIYFQGTGAADDSGLPNDRFFAVRPEGSVSTLKIQRTERGDSAVYLCASSGQGAGIGELFFGEGSRLTVL.